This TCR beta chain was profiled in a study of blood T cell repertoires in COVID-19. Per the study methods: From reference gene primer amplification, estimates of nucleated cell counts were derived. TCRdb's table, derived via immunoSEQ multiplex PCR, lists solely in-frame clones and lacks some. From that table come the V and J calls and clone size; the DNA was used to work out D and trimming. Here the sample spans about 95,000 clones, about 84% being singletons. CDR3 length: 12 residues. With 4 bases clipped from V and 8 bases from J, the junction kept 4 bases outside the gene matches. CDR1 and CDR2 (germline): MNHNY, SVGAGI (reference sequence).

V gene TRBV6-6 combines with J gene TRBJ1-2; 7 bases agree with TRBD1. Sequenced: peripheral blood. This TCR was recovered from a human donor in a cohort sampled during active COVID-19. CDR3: CASSFQGVGYTF. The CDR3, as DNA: TGTGCCAGCAGTTTTCAGGGGGTCGGCTACACCTTC.